This TCR beta chain is from a study of CD8 T cells in ankylosing spondylitis (TCRdb year 2017). About the full investigation: T cell receptor beta repertoires were profiled in healthy donors and ankylosing spondylitis patients so that disease-linked TCR variants could be found. Peripheral blood was sampled, and synovial fluid was additionally collected from ankylosing spondylitis patients. In total, the full study cohort was made up of some 110 healthy donors and about two dozen ankylosing spondylitis patients. The investigation overall reported the following: Blood from ankylosing spondylitis patients appeared to be characterized by a TCR beta motif made up of seven or eight highly homologous amino acid variants. Some TCR beta motif variants had previously been reported in synovial fluid and blood of reactive arthritis patients, which suggested common disease-initiation mechanisms. The disease-linked clones had a CD8+ phenotype and were found at relatively low frequencies in peripheral blood. Significant enrichment of the disease-linked clones was reported in matched synovial fluid samples from ankylosing spondylitis patients.

The table lists this clonotype with a few counts. Its antigen is not yet known. No base-level quality is on record; no much larger clone is a single base apart. The CDR1 and CDR2 encoded by the germline V gene (reference sequence) are DFQATT and SNEGSKA. V is pared back by 6 bases and J by 2 bases, with 12 bases lying between the germline termini. Taken from cysteine to phenylalanine, the CDR3 has 13 residues. Solely the CDR3 DNA is kept, with 39 bases framed from the first base. TCRdb lists the instrument as Illumina HiSeq 2500. TCR beta libraries were prepared by quantitative 5'-RACE with molecular barcodes. The source study handled its data this way. A new computational method based on a probabilistic model of VDJ rearrangement was used to identify disease-linked TCR variants. TCRdb redid the processing of the public reads, applying fastp at Q25 and MiXCR, and retained in-frame beta chains. Each record represents a unique CDR3 protein, reported with the most common genes and DNA among its rows. The V and J calls and clone size come from TCRdb's table, not from the authors' own analysis. The sample table records some 400,000 distinct CDR3 sequences; about 20% of these occur just once. Together, the top ten hold about 15% of the sample.

This clonotype was obtained from a male donor with ankylosing spondylitis. The sequence joins TRBV20-1 to TRBJ2-3; matching of 6 bases hints at TRBD1 as the D gene. The sample consisted of blood, either unsorted or a sorted T cell fraction (not recorded which). CDR3 reads: CSAKGQFTDTQYF. Read as DNA, the sequence is TGCAGTGCCAAAGGACAGTTCACAGATACGCAGTATTTT.